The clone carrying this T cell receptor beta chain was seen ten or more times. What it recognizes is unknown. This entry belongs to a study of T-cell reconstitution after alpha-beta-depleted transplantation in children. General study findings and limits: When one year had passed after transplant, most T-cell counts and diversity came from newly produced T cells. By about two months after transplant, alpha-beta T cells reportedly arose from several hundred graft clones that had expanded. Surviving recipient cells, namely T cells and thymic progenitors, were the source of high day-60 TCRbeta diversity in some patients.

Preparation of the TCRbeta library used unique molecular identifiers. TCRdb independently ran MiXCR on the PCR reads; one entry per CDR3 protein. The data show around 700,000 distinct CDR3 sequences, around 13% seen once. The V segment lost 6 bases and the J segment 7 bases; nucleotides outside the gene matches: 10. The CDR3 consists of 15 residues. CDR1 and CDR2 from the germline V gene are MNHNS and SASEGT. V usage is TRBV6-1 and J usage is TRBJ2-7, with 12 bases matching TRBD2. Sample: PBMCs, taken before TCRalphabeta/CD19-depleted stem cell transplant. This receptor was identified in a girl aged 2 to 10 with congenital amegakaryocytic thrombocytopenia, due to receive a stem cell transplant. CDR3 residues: CASSGQLAGGLEQYF. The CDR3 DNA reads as TGTGCCAGCAGCGGACAACTAGCGGGAGGACTTGAGCAGTACTTC.